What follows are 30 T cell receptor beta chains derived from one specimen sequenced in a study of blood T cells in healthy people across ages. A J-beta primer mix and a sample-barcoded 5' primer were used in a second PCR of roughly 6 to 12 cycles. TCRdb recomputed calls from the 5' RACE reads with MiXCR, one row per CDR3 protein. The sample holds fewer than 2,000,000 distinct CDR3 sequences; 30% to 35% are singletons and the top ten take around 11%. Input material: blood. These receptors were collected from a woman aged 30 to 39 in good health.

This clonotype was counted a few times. The CDR3 DNA is TGTGCCAGCAGCTTATCACTAGGGAGCGATACGCAGTATTTT. This encodes CASSLSLGSDTQYF. The rearrangement links TRBV7-9 to TRBJ2-3, with TRBD2 as a possible D gene (5 bases). Germline CDR1 reads SEHNR; CDR2 reads FQNEAQ (reference sequence). Trimming took 2 bases from V and 6 from J, leaving 12 bases between them. CDR3 length: 14 amino acids.

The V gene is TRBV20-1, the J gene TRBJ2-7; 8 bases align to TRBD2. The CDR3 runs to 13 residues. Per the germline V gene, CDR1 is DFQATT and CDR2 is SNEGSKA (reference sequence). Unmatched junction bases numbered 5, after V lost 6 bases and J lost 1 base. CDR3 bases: TGCAGTGCCGAGCGGGAGAGTTCCTACGAGCAGTACTTC. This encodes CSAERESSYEQYF.

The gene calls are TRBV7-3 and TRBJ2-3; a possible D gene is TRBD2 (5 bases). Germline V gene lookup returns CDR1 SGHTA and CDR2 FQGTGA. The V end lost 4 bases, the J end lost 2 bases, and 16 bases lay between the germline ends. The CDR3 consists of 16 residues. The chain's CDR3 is CASSSGRTTITDTQYF. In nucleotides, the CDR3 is TGTGCCAGCAGCTCCGGACGGACGACTATCACAGATACGCAGTATTTT.

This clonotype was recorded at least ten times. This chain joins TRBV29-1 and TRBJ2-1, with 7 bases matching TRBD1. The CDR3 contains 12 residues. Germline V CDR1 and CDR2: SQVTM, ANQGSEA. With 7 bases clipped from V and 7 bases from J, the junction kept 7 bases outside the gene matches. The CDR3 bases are TGCAGCGCCGATAACAGGGGAAATGAGCAGTTCTTC. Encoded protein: CSADNRGNEQFF.

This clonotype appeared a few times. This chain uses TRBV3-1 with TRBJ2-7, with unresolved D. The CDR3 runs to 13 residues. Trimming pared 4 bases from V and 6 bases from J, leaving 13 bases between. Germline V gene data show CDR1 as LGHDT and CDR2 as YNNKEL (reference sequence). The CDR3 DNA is TGTGCCAGCAGCCCATATGAACGTGGCGAGCAGTACTTC. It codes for CASSPYERGEQYF.

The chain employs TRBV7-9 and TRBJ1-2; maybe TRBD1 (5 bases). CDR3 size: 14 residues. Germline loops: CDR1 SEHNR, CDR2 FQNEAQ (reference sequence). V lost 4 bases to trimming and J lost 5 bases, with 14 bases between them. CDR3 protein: CASSYGSGTYGYTF. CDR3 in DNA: TGTGCCAGCAGCTATGGTTCTGGGACGTATGGCTACACCTTC.

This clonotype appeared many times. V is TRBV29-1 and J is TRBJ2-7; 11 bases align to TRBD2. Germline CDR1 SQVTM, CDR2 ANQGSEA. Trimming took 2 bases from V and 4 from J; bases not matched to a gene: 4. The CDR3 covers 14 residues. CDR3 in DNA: TGCAGCGTTGAATTAACTAGCGGGAGATACGAGCAGTACTTC. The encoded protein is CSVELTSGRYEQYF.

CDR3 protein: CASSFGGGAEAFF. The CDR3 DNA is TGTGCCAGCAGCTTTGGAGGCGGGGCTGAAGCTTTCTTT. This chain links TRBV7-9 with TRBJ1-1; D gene ambiguous. Per the germline V gene, CDR1 is SEHNR and CDR2 is FQNEAQ (reference sequence). Trimming left V 3 bases short and J 6 bases short, with 11 bases between. This CDR3 has 13 residues.

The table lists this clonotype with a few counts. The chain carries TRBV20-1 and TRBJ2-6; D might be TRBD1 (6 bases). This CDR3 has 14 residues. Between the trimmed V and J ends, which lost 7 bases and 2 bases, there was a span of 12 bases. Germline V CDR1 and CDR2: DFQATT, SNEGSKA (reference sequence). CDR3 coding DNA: TGCAGTGTACACGCAGGGGCTGGGGCCAACGTCCTGACTTTC. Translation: CSVHAGAGANVLTF.

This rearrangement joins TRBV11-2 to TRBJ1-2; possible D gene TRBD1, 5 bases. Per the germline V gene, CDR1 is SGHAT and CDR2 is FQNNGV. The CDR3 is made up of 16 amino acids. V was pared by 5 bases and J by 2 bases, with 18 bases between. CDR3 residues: CASSPNRPGRNYGYTF. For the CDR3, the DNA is TGTGCCAGCAGCCCGAACAGGCCAGGACGAAACTATGGCTACACCTTC.

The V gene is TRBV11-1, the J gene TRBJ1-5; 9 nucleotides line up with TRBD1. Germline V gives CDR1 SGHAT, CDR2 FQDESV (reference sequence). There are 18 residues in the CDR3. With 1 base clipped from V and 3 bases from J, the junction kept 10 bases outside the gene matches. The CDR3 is CASSLVAGQGIFNQPQHF. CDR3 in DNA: TGTGCCAGCAGCTTAGTAGCGGGACAGGGTATATTCAATCAGCCCCAGCATTTT.

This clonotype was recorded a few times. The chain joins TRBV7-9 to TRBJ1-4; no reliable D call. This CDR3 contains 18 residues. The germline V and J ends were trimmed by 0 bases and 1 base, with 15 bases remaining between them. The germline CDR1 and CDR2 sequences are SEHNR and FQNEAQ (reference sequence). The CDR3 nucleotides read TGTGCCAGCAGCTTAGCGTTGGAAGCAATTGGAACTAATGAAAAACTGTTTTTT. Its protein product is CASSLALEAIGTNEKLFF. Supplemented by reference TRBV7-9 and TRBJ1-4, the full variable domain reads DTGVSQNPRHKITKRGQNVTFRCDPISEHNRLYWYRQTLGQGPEFLTYFQNEAQLEKSRLLSDRFSAERPKGSFSTLEIQRTEQGDSAMYLCASSLALEAIGTNEKLFFGSGTQLSVL.

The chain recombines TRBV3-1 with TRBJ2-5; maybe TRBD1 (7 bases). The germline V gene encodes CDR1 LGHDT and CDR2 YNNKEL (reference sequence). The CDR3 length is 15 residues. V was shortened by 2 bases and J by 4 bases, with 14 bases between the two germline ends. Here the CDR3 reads CASSQIQGGGETQYF. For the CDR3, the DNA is TGTGCCAGCAGCCAAATCCAGGGGGGAGGAGAGACCCAGTACTTC.

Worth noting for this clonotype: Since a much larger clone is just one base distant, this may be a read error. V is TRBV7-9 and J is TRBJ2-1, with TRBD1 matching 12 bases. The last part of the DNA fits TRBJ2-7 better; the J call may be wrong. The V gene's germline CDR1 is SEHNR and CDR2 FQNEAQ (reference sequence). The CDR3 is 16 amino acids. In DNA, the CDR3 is TGTGCCAGCAGCCCCGGGACAGGGGGCTCCTACAATGAGCAGTACTTC. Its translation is CASSPGTGGSYNEQYF.

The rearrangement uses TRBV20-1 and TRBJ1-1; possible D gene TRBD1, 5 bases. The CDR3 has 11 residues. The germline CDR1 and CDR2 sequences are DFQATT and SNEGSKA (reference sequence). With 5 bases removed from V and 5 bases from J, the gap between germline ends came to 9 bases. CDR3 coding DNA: TGCAGTGCTCCTAGGACAACTGAAGCTTTCTTT. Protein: CSAPRTTEAFF.

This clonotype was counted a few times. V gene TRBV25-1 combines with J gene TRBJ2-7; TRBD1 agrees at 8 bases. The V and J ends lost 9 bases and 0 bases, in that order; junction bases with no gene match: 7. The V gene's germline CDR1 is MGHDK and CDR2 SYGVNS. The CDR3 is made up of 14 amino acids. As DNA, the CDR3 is TGTGCCAGTATTCCCGGGACAGGCTCCTACGAGCAGTACTTC. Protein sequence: CASIPGTGSYEQYF.

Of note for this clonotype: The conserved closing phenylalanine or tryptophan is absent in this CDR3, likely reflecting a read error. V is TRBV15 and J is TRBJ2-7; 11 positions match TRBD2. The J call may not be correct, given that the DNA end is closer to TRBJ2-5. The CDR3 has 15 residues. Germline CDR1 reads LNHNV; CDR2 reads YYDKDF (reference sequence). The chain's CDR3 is CATSRVLAGGETQYL. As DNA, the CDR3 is TGTGCCACCAGCAGAGTGCTAGCGGGAGGAGAGACCCAGTACTTA.

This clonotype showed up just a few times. The CDR3 loop reads CASSSIVAGALPYEQYF. The CDR3 DNA follows: TGTGCCAGCAGTTCGATCGTAGCGGGGGCGCTCCCATACGAGCAGTACTTC. The chain employs TRBV27 and TRBJ2-7, with TRBD2 matching over 9 bases. Germline values: CDR1 MNHEY, CDR2 SMNVEV (reference sequence). J was trimmed by 4 bases and V by 4 bases; bases with no gene match: 14. The CDR3 has 17 amino acids.

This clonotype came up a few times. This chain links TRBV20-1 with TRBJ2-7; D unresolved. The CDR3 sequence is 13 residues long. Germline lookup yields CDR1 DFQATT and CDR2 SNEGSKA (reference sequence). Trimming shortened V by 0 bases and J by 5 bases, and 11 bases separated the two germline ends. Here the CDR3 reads CSARDQWVNEQYF. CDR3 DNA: TGCAGTGCTAGAGATCAGTGGGTAAACGAGCAGTACTTC.

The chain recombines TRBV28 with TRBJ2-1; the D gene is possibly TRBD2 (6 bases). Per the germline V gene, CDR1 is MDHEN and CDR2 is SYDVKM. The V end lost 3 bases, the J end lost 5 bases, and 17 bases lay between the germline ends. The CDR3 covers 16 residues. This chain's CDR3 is CASSFGALPGDNEQFF. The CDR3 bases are TGTGCCAGCAGTTTTGGGGCCCTGCCGGGGGACAATGAGCAGTTCTTC.

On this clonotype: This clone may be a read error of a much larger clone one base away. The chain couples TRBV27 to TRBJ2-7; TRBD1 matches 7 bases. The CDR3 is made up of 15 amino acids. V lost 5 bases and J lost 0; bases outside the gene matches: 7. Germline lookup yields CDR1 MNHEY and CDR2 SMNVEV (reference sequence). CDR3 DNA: TGTGCCAGCAGTAAAACCGGGACAGCCTCCTACGAGCAGTACTTC. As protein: CASSKTGTASYEQYF.

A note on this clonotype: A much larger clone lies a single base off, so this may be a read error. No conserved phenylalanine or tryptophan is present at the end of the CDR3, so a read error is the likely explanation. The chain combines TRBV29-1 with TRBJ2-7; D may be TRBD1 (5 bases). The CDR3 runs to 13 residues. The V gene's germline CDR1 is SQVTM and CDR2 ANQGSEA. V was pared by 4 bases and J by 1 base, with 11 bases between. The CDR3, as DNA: TGCAGCGTTGTAGGGGTCGGTTCCTACGAGCAGTACTGC. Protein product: CSVVGVGSYEQYC.

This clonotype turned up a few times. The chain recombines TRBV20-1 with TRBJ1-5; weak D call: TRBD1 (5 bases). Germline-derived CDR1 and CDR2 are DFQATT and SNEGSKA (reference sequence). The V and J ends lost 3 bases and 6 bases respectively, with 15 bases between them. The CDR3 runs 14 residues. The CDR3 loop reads CSARSGRKRQPQHF. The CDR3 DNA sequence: TGCAGTGCTAGGTCAGGGAGGAAACGTCAGCCCCAGCATTTT.

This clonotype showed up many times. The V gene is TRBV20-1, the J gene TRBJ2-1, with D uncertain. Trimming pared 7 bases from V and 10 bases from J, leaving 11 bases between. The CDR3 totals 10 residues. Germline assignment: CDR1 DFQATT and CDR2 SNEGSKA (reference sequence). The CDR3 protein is CSEGTREQFF. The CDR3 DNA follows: TGCAGTGAGGGCACCCGGGAGCAGTTCTTC.

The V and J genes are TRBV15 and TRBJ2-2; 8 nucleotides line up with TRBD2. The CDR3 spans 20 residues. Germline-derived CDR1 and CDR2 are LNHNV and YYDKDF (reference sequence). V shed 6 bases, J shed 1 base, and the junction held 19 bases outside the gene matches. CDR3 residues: CATRSVRGSGKGQNTGELFF. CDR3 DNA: TGTGCCACCAGGAGCGTGCGGGGTAGCGGGAAGGGTCAGAACACCGGGGAGCTGTTTTTT.

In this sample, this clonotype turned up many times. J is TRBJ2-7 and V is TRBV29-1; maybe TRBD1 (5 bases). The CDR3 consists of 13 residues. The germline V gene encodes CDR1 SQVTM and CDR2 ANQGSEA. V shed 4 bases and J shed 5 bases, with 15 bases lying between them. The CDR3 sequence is CSVGQTPYDEQYF. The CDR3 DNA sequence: TGCAGCGTTGGACAGACCCCCTACGACGAGCAGTACTTC.

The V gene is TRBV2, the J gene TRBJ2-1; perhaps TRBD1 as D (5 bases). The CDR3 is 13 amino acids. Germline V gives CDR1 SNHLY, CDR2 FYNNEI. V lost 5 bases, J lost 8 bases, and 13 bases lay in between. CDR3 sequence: CASSFQGAHEQFF. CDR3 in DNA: TGTGCCAGCAGTTTCCAAGGGGCCCATGAGCAGTTCTTC.

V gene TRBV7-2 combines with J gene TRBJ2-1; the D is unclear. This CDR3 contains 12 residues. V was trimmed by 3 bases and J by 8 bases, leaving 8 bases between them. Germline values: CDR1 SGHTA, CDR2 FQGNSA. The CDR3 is CASSFSEDEQFF. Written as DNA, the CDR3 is TGTGCCAGCAGCTTCTCAGAGGATGAGCAGTTCTTC.

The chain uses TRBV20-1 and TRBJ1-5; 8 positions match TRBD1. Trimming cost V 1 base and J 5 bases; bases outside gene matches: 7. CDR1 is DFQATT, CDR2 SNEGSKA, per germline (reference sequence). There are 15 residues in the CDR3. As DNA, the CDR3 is TGCAGTGCTAGAGGGACGGACAGGGTTTATCAGCCCCAGCATTTT. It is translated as CSARGTDRVYQPQHF.

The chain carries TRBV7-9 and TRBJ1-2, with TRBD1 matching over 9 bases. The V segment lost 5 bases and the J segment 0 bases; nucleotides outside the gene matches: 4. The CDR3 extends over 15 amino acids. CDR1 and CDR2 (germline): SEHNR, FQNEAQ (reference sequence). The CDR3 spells CASSRQGGTNYGYTF. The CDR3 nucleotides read TGTGCCAGCAGCCGACAGGGGGGGACTAACTATGGCTACACCTTC.